The sequence of this T cell receptor beta chain was determined in a study of beta chain features in type 1 diabetes. CDR3 length: 13 residues. Germline V CDR1 and CDR2: LNHNV, YYDKDF (reference sequence). Trimming took off 9 bases at V and 5 bases at J, with 16 bases between the two ends. Every isolated RNA sample was fully reverse transcribed, so sequencing captured expressed TCRB transcripts. Method: immunoSEQ multiplex PCR; TCRdb's copy keeps in-frame clones and lacks some. The table has around 500,000 clones, over 10% seen once. This clonotype was sampled from a woman between 18 and 30 years old in good health. Sequenced material: naive CD4+ T cells from blood. The chain uses TRBV15 and TRBJ2-5; D unresolved. CDR3 in DNA: TGTGCCACGAGCCGCACCTCGGTCGAGACCCAGTACTTC. Amino acids: CATSRTSVETQYF.